The T cell receptor (beta chain) under discussion was sequenced for a study of T cell responses to AZD1222 COVID-19 vaccine. The V end lost 4 bases, the J end lost 8 bases, and 14 bases lay between the germline ends. This CDR3 comprises 12 residues. Germline CDR1 is GTSNPN and CDR2 is SVGIG (reference sequence). To note about this clone: What it binds is not known.

Measured with immunoSEQ multiplex PCR; TCRdb has only the in-frame clones, and not every one. The sample consists of about 130,000 clones, roughly 90% of them appearing once. The study, taken as a whole, reports: Only a handful of AZD1222 recipients, five to seven in all, had baseline seropositivity. It should be noted that donors were predominantly white British and more often female, and clonal diversity was possibly underestimated. Increases in Spike-specific TCR breadth and depth were seen after two AZD1222 doses.

This chain connects TRBV30 to TRBJ1-2, with D possibly matching TRBD1 (6 bases). The receptor's source is an adult who received the AZD1222 COVID-19 vaccine. Sequenced material: peripheral blood, taken 28 days after the second AZD1222 dose. CDR3 in amino acids: CAWTTGLGGYTF. The CDR3 nucleotides read TGTGCCTGGACCACAGGGCTTGGCGGCTACACCTTC.